This T cell receptor beta chain was sequenced for a study of T cells in Graves' hyperthyroidism and ophthalmopathy. This clonotype was counted many times. What it binds is not known. Amplification of TCR beta CDR3 regions used RNA as the template. TCR CDR3 regions were first amplified by RT-PCR with HTBI primers. TCRdb fed the multiplex PCR reads into MiXCR, producing one record per CDR3 protein. Here the sample spans roughly 720,000 distinct CDR3 sequences, around 16% being singletons. Germline V CDR1 and CDR2: SNHLY, FYNNEI. The V segment lost 8 bases and the J segment 2 bases; nucleotides outside the gene matches: 4. The CDR3 runs 14 residues. Uncontrolled infection, other autoimmune disease, pregnancy or lactation excluded patients. The diagnoses drew upon clinical symptoms, serum thyroxine and TRAb, thyroid ultrasound and orbital computed tomography. Study-wide findings and caveats: Also found in blood were most expanded thyroid clonotypes above 0.001. The model forecast ophthalmopathy, anticipating it by a median approximately 6.2 months before onset.

The sequenced sample consisted of blood. This sequence originates from a man in his forties or fifties with Graves' hyperthyroidism. V gene TRBV2 combines with J gene TRBJ1-4, with 8 bases aligning to TRBD1. DNA for the CDR3: TGTGCCAGCCGACAGGGGTGGACTAATGAAAAACTGTTTTTT. Residues: CASRQGWTNEKLFF.